This T cell receptor (beta chain) was recorded in a study of technical replicates of blood from a few donors. In regard to this clone: Other DNA variants within this sample encode the same CDR3.

Sequencing was performed with immunoSEQ multiplex PCR; in TCRdb, only in-frame clones are kept and a portion is missing. Counted here are 50,000 to 70,000 clones, 90% to 95% occurring once; the ten biggest clones make up approximately 4.2%. Sequencing input: PBMCs. The source of this sequence is a human donor in good health. Some clones in this sample may be carry-over from other donors' samples.

The CDR3 region has the DNA TGCGCCAGCAGTCTAGGACAGGGTGGCTACGAGCAGTACTTC. It codes for CASSLGQGGYEQYF. This chain joins TRBV5-1 and TRBJ2-7, with 8 nucleotides matching TRBD1. This CDR3 has 14 residues. Germline-derived CDR1 and CDR2 are SGHRS and YFSETQ. Trimming took 5 bases from V and 3 from J; bases not matched to a gene: 7.